A single sample is the source of the 25 T cell receptor beta chains below, sequenced in a study of T cells in Graves' hyperthyroidism and ophthalmopathy. TCR beta CDR3 region amplification was performed from RNA transcripts. The HTBI set primed first-round TCR CDR3 RT-PCR. TCRdb re-analysed the multiplex PCR reads in MiXCR, keeping a single row per CDR3 protein. The sample holds hundreds of thousands of distinct CDR3 sequences, 15% to 20% seen once. Specimen: blood. The receptors were gathered from a woman aged 50 to 60 with Graves' hyperthyroidism that later progressed to Graves' ophthalmopathy.

The V and J genes are TRBV4-1 and TRBJ1-1; possibly TRBD1 for D (5 bases). V was clipped by 4 bases and J by 6 bases, with 18 bases between them. This CDR3 region has 15 residues. The germline V gene has CDR1 MGHRA and CDR2 YSYEKL. This chain's CDR3 is CASSPRRGPGPEAFF. The CDR3 bases are TGCGCCAGCAGCCCCCGACGGGGCCCAGGACCTGAAGCTTTCTTT.

This clonotype was found a few times. Sequence at one end of the junction differs from germline and may be a read error. The genes are TRBV10-1 and TRBJ2-7, with 9 bases matching TRBD1. This CDR3 region has 16 residues. Germline CDR1 WNHNN, CDR2 SYGVQD (reference sequence). CDR3 amino acids: CAGSGEDRGDSYEQYF. For the CDR3, the DNA is TGCGCCGGCAGTGGGGAAGACAGGGGGGACTCCTACGAGCAGTACTTC.

This clonotype occurred many times. V is TRBV2 and J is TRBJ2-7, with TRBD1 as a possible D gene (6 bases). The V and J ends lost 6 bases and 0 bases respectively, with 12 bases between them. This CDR3 spans 14 amino acids. Germline CDR1 reads SNHLY; CDR2 reads FYNNEI. CDR3 nucleotides: TGTGCCAGCAGGGACGGACAGCTCTCCTACGAGCAGTACTTC. It codes for CASRDGQLSYEQYF.

The J gene is TRBJ1-3, the V gene TRBV4-2; D unclear. The V end was cut by 1 base, the J end by 0 bases, with 7 bases between. In germline, CDR1 is LGHNA, CDR2 YNFKEQ. The CDR3 is 15 amino acids. CDR3 DNA sequence: TGTGCCAGCAGCCAAGGACGTACCTCTGGAAACACCATATATTTT. It encodes CASSQGRTSGNTIYF.

This clonotype was detected a few times. The V gene is TRBV3-1, the J gene TRBJ2-5; D may be TRBD2 (5 bases). The CDR3 consists of 16 residues. Trimming shortened V by 1 base and J by 4 bases, and 16 bases separated the two germline ends. Germline CDR1 is LGHDT and CDR2 is YNNKEL (reference sequence). CDR3 sequence (DNA): TGTGCCAGCAGCCAAGCTTTAGGCGGAGGCCCAGAGACCCAGTACTTC. It codes for CASSQALGGGPETQYF.

This sequence joins TRBV2 and TRBJ2-5, with TRBD2 matching over 13 bases. Per germline, CDR1 SNHLY and CDR2 FYNNEI. The CDR3 runs 19 residues. J lost 0 bases, V lost 4 bases, and 11 bases had no gene match. CDR3 loop: CASSGVLGLAGKYQETQYF. The CDR3 region has the DNA TGTGCCAGCAGTGGGGTTTTGGGACTAGCGGGAAAGTACCAAGAGACCCAGTACTTC.

This CDR3 reads CASSMGTGTGNSPLHF. The DNA of the CDR3 is TGTGCCAGTAGTATGGGAACCGGGACGGGTAATTCACCCCTCCACTTT. The V call is TRBV19, the J call TRBJ1-6; possible D gene TRBD1, 5 bases. Germline V lookup: CDR1 LNHDA, CDR2 SQIVND (reference sequence). The V end lost 3 bases, the J end lost 6 bases, and 15 bases lay between the germline ends. This CDR3 has 16 amino acids.

This clonotype showed up many times. The rearrangement links TRBV11-3 to TRBJ2-2; D is unclear. This CDR3 comprises 14 residues. The germline gives CDR1 SGHNT, CDR2 YENEEA. V was pared by 0 bases and J by 0 bases, with 2 bases between. The CDR3 nucleotides read TGTGCCAGCAGCTTAGATCCGAACACCGGGGAGCTGTTTTTT. Protein: CASSLDPNTGELFF.

The CDR3 spells CSARDLFTGGLNTEAFF. The CDR3 coding sequence is TGCAGTGCTAGAGATTTGTTCACAGGGGGCCTGAACACTGAAGCTTTCTTT. The genes are TRBV20-1 and TRBJ1-1, with 9 nucleotides matching TRBD1. Unmatched junction bases numbered 8, after V lost 0 bases and J lost 0 bases. CDR1 DFQATT and CDR2 SNEGSKA come from the germline V gene (reference sequence). The CDR3 spans 17 residues.

Only a few counts were recorded for this clonotype. The rearrangement links TRBV7-9 to TRBJ1-4; TRBD1 aligns across 8 bases. The CDR3 spans 15 residues. The germline CDR1 and CDR2 sequences are SEHNR and FQNEAQ (reference sequence). J lost 8 bases, V lost 5 bases, and 10 bases had no gene match. The CDR3 region is CASSTTSTGVEKLFF. In nucleotides, the CDR3 is TGTGCCAGCAGCACAACCTCGACAGGGGTCGAAAAACTGTTTTTT.

In this sample, this clonotype turned up many times. V and J are TRBV11-2 and TRBJ1-2; D is undetermined. The V end lost 7 bases, the J end lost 0 bases, and 12 bases lay between the germline ends. Germline-derived CDR1 and CDR2 are SGHAT and FQNNGV. The CDR3 has 14 amino acids. In DNA form, the CDR3 reads TGTGCCAGCACCCCTTCATCCTCTAACTATGGCTACACCTTC. Translated: CASTPSSSNYGYTF.

J is TRBJ2-5 and V is TRBV5-4, with 11 nucleotides matching TRBD2. Germline V gives CDR1 SGHNT, CDR2 YYREEE (reference sequence). Losses at the gene ends were 2 bases for V and 2 bases for J; bases not matched to a gene: 8. This CDR3 is built from 17 residues. The CDR3 protein is CASSFPGLAAPQETQYF. CDR3 coding DNA: TGTGCCAGCAGCTTTCCGGGACTAGCGGCCCCTCAAGAGACCCAGTACTTC.

At least ten counts were recorded for this clonotype. The V and J genes are TRBV5-6 and TRBJ1-2, with D maybe TRBD1 (6 bases). Trimming took off 0 bases at V and 4 bases at J, with 10 bases between the two ends. CDR1 SGHDT and CDR2 YYEEEE come from the germline V gene. CDR3 size: 14 residues. For the CDR3, the DNA is TGTGCCAGCAGCTTGGCTCGAGGGGGCTATGGCTACACCTTC. It encodes CASSLARGGYGYTF. The whole variable domain, remainder taken from reference TRBV5-6 and TRBJ1-2, is DAGVTQSPTHLIKTRGQQVTLRCSPKSGHDTVSWYQQALGQGPQFIFQYYEEEERQRGNFPDRFSGHQFPNYSSELNVNALLLGDSALYLCASSLARGGYGYTFGSGTRLTVV.

In its sample, this clonotype was seen once. The CDR3 coding sequence is TGTGCCATCAGTGACGGGCTGGATGGCTACACCTTC. Amino acid sequence: CAISDGLDGYTF. The V and J genes are TRBV10-3 and TRBJ1-2, with unresolved D. Germline V lookup: CDR1 ENHRY, CDR2 SYGVKD. CDR3 size: 12 residues. V lost 3 bases, J lost 6 bases, and 8 bases lay in between.

Here the CDR3 reads CASGPEGRRSPLHF. The CDR3 region has the DNA TGTGCCAGCGGACCGGAAGGTCGGCGCTCACCCCTCCACTTT. The chain joins TRBV5-5 to TRBJ1-6; D uncertain. Germline CDR1 reads SGHKS; CDR2 reads YYEKEE (reference sequence). The CDR3 contains 14 residues. The V and J ends lost 7 bases and 10 bases respectively, with 18 bases between them.

This clonotype has a count of ten or more. The chain joins TRBV11-2 to TRBJ2-1, with TRBD2 identical over 10 bases. The CDR3 covers 13 residues. V shed 10 bases, J shed 2 bases, and the junction held 2 bases outside the gene matches. Germline loops: CDR1 SGHAT, CDR2 FQNNGV. The CDR3 loop reads CATLAGAYNEQFF. CDR3 sequence (DNA): TGTGCCACTCTAGCGGGGGCCTACAATGAGCAGTTCTTC. The complete variable domain, with remaining parts taken from reference TRBV11-2 and TRBJ2-1, reads EAGVAQSPRYKIIEKRQSVAFWCNPISGHATLYWYQQILGQGPKLLIQFQNNGVVDDSQLPKDRFSAERLKGVDSTLKIQPAKLEDSAVYLCATLAGAYNEQFFGPGTRLTVL.

In its sample, this clonotype was seen once. A much larger clone differs by one base, so this may be a read error. The chain uses TRBV20-1 and TRBJ2-1, with TRBD2 matching over 10 bases. In germline, CDR1 is DFQATT, CDR2 SNEGSKA (reference sequence). There are 13 residues in the CDR3. The CDR3 loop is CSATGLAANEQLF. CDR3 nucleotide sequence: TGCAGTGCTACAGGACTAGCGGCTAATGAGCAGCTCTTC.

This clonotype has ten or more counts. J is TRBJ2-7 and V is TRBV20-1; D perhaps matches TRBD1 (6 bases). Germline V lookup: CDR1 DFQATT, CDR2 SNEGSKA (reference sequence). The CDR3 spans 11 residues. The V gene lost 5 bases and the J gene lost 3 bases, with 8 bases spanning the gap. The CDR3 coding sequence is TGCAGTGCTCTGGACAGCTACGAGCAGTACTTC. This gives the protein CSALDSYEQYF.

The J gene is TRBJ2-1, the V gene TRBV18, with D perhaps matching TRBD1 (6 bases). This CDR3 has 15 amino acids. From germline, CDR1 is KGHSH and CDR2 LQKENI. The V and J ends lost 2 bases and 8 bases respectively, with 16 bases between them. The CDR3 DNA reads TGTGCCAGCTCACCAGAATACAGGGTTGGCGATGAGCAGTTCTTC. It is translated as CASSPEYRVGDEQFF.

Comment on this clonotype: Since a much larger clone is just one base distant, this may be a read error. The J gene is TRBJ2-7, the V gene TRBV12-3 or TRBV12-4; D is tentatively TRBD1 or TRBD2 (6 bases each). There are 15 residues in the CDR3. V shed 7 bases and J shed 2 bases, with 18 bases lying between them. The CDR3 DNA reads TGTGCCAGCACCTGGGGGGCAGGGAGGACCTACGAGCAGTACTTC. Its translation: CASTWGAGRTYEQYF.

This clonotype was picked up many times. The chain combines TRBV2 with TRBJ1-5; weak D call: TRBD1 (6 bases). The CDR3 consists of 14 residues. Germline CDR1 and CDR2: SNHLY and FYNNEI. Trimming shortened V by 6 bases and J by 2 bases, and 11 bases separated the two germline ends. The CDR3 reads CASSIQGGNQPQHF. CDR3 in DNA: TGTGCCAGCAGCATACAGGGTGGCAATCAGCCCCAGCATTTT.

This clonotype was seen a single time. This chain joins TRBV7-9 and TRBJ2-1; D ambiguous. V lost 4 bases and J lost 5, with 15 bases in between. Germline CDR1 and CDR2: SEHNR and FQNEAQ (reference sequence). This CDR3 is 15 amino acids long. In DNA, the CDR3 is TGTGCCAGCAGCTCCCCAGGCCTAACCGACAATGAGCAGTTCTTC. Amino acids: CASSSPGLTDNEQFF.

This chain joins TRBV9 and TRBJ2-1; D may correspond to TRBD1 or TRBD2 (5 bases each). The CDR3 has 16 amino acids. Trimming cost V 0 bases and J 5 bases, with 15 bases left between them. Germline CDR1 SGDLS, CDR2 YYNGEE. The CDR3 nucleotides are TGTGCCAGCAGCGTAGTCGGCAGGGAGTTAGACAATGAGCAGTTCTTC. It is translated as CASSVVGRELDNEQFF.

This clonotype showed up many times. The genes are TRBV12-3 or TRBV12-4 and TRBJ1-3, with D uncertain. The CDR3 is 15 residues long. Trimming stripped 6 bases from V and 1 base from J, with 13 bases between. The CDR3 nucleotides read TGTGCCAGCAGCCCACAGCAGTCTTCTGGAAACACCATATATTTT. This encodes CASSPQQSSGNTIYF.

This chain links TRBV6-1 with TRBJ2-7, with D possibly being TRBD1 or TRBD2 (7 bases each). Between the trimmed V and J ends, which lost 7 bases and 9 bases, there was a span of 19 bases. Looked up from germline, CDR1 is MNHNS and CDR2 is SASEGT. The CDR3 sequence is 13 residues long. CDR3 nucleotide sequence: TGTGCCAGCAAGCGGGGACAGAGTATGGGGCAGTACTTC. Translated: CASKRGQSMGQYF.